The subject of this entry is one T cell receptor (beta chain). This CDR3 spans 19 amino acids. The V gene end was trimmed by 0 bases and the J gene end by 3 bases; junction bases not matched to a gene: 10. The germline CDR1 and CDR2 sequences are SGHTA and FQGNSA. The sample belongs to a study of blood T cell repertoires in COVID-19. About the research overall: Sources were T cells, B-cell-depleted T cells, or PBMCs; the material itself was cDNA or gDNA.

Enrolled through a virtual design, the participants were between roughly 18 and 95 years of age and came from approximately 25 US areas. Cohort 3 recovery required two negative PCRs, clearance, or symptom resolution. Clones were sequenced by immunoSEQ multiplex PCR, and TCRdb holds only the in-frame ones, with some missing. The sample shows 200,000 to 250,000 clones, just under 90% of them seen only once. This chain uses TRBV7-2 with TRBJ2-1; TRBD2 agrees at 11 bases. Sequencing used PBMCs or T cells enriched from blood (not recorded which). The TCR sequence derives from a man aged 30 to 39 who had recovered from COVID-19. CDR3 nucleotide sequence: TGTGCCAGCAGCTTAGCGCGATTGACTAGCGGGATGGGCTACAATGAGCAGTTCTTC. As protein: CASSLARLTSGMGYNEQFF.